This TCR beta chain originates from a study of blood T cell repertoires in COVID-19. Study overall: Samples representing acute and convalescent COVID-19 were sourced from the United States, Italy and Spain. Nucleic acid was either cDNA or gDNA, and it came from T cells, B-cell-depleted T cells, or PBMCs.

Germline V gene lookup returns CDR1 LNHDA and CDR2 SQIVND (reference sequence). The CDR3 contains 15 residues. V was shortened by 4 bases and J by 6 bases, with 17 bases between the two germline ends. Authors' processing steps: Amplification of reference gene primers provided the estimated nucleated cell counts. Data came from immunoSEQ multiplex PCR; TCRdb stores just in-frame clones and leaves some out. V and J calls and clone size are given by that table; D and trimming were obtained from the DNA. The table records 130,000 or so clones, over 60% of them present only once. This clone was seen only a few times.

The TCR comes from a man aged 45-60 years with acute or convalescent COVID-19. The chain carries TRBV19 and TRBJ2-3, with D tentatively TRBD2 (6 bases). The sequencing input was peripheral blood. CDR3 residues: CASSKPSVGLDTQYF. The CDR3 coding sequence is TGTGCCAGTAGTAAGCCTAGCGTGGGCCTTGATACGCAGTATTTT.